Below are 7 T cell receptor beta chains sequenced from a single sample in a study of blood T cell repertoires in COVID-19. The repertoire was sequenced with immunoSEQ multiplex PCR; TCRdb's copy has only in-frame clones and lacks some. The sample has 200,000 to 250,000 clones; over 75% are singletons. The material sequenced was PBMCs or T cells enriched from blood (not recorded which). These receptors were obtained from a man aged 25 to 40 in a cohort exposed to, infected with or recovered from COVID-19 (not recorded which).

The chain couples TRBV28 to TRBJ1-2; 7 nucleotides match TRBD1. V lost 4 bases to trimming and J lost 0 bases; unmatched junction nucleotides: 8. This CDR3 spans 16 amino acids. CDR1 is MDHEN, CDR2 SYDVKM, per germline. The CDR3 DNA reads as TGTGCCAGCAGTTCCACAGGGGCCGCGGCTAACTATGGCTACACCTTC. As protein: CASSSTGAAANYGYTF.

The chain carries TRBV27 and TRBJ2-7; 9 bases fit TRBD1. The CDR3 is 12 residues long. J lost 6 bases, V lost 6 bases, and 3 bases had no gene match. Germline V gene lookup returns CDR1 MNHEY and CDR2 SMNVEV (reference sequence). CDR3 coding DNA: TGTGCCAGCAGCTGGACAGGGGCCGAGCAGTACTTC. Translated, it gives CASSWTGAEQYF.

The table lists this clone with a few counts. The chain links TRBV27 to TRBJ2-2, with a possible D match to TRBD2 (7 bases). V dropped 7 bases and J dropped 0 bases, with 12 bases sitting between them. CDR3 length: 15 amino acids. Germline-derived CDR1 and CDR2 are MNHEY and SMNVEV (reference sequence). As DNA, the CDR3 is TGTGCCAGCACCTTCGGGGGGCCGAACACCGGGGAGCTGTTTTTT. This sequence encodes CASTFGGPNTGELFF.

The chain employs TRBV10-1 and TRBJ1-5; a possible D gene is TRBD1 (5 bases). CDR1 is WNHNN and CDR2 is SYGVQD in the germline V gene (reference sequence). V lost 4 bases to trimming and J lost 5 bases, with 12 bases between them. The length of the CDR3 is 14 residues. The DNA of the CDR3 is TGCGCCAGCAGTGTGCGACAGAAGGATCAGCCCCAGCATTTT. This translates into CASSVRQKDQPQHF.

The chain links TRBV7-9 to TRBJ2-6; D is uncertain. V was pared by 5 bases and J by 12 bases, with 17 bases between. CDR3 length: 14 amino acids. From germline, CDR1 is SEHNR and CDR2 FQNEAQ (reference sequence). The CDR3 is CASSETIAPGVLTF. In DNA form, the CDR3 reads TGTGCCAGCAGCGAGACCATCGCTCCGGGCGTCCTGACTTTC.

The chain combines TRBV29-1 with TRBJ2-7; TRBD2 aligns across 11 bases. Trimming at V came to 4 bases and at J to 0 bases, leaving 8 bases not matched to a gene. The CDR3 totals 16 residues. Germline loops: CDR1 SQVTM, CDR2 ANQGSEA. The CDR3 is CSVGGLAEYPSYEQYF. The CDR3, as DNA: TGCAGCGTTGGGGGACTAGCGGAATACCCCTCCTACGAGCAGTACTTC.

The chain employs TRBV21-1 and TRBJ1-6. TRBV21-1 corresponds to a pseudogene. The CDR3 is made up of 14 amino acids. This CDR3 is CATFAGDYNSPLHF. The CDR3 region has the DNA TGTGCCACCTTCGCGGGGGACTATAATTCACCCCTCCACTTT.